A single sample is the source of the 27 T cell receptor beta chains below, sequenced in a study of T cell changes during pregnancy in multiple sclerosis. The data were produced by immunoSEQ multiplex PCR, yet TCRdb's version contains in-frame clones alone and is incomplete. Seen here are roughly 35,000 clones, 75% to 90% observed once, and the top ten hold about 4.3%. The sequencing used CD8+ T cells from peripheral blood mononuclear cells, collected after pregnancy. The origin of the receptors is a female donor with multiple sclerosis, enrolled in a pregnancy study.

The chain links TRBV13 to TRBJ2-5; D is uncertain. V lost 2 bases, J lost 5 bases, and 9 bases lay in between. The CDR3 is 13 residues long. The germline CDR1 and CDR2 sequences are PRHDT and FYEKMQ (reference sequence). The CDR3 is CASSLSLMETQYF. The CDR3 nucleotides are TGTGCCAGCAGCTTATCACTAATGGAGACCCAGTACTTC.

V gene TRBV6-5 combines with J gene TRBJ2-7; 7 bases fit TRBD1. Germline V CDR1 and CDR2: MNHEY, SVGAGI. This CDR3 has 14 amino acids. V lost 6 bases, J lost 2 bases, and 7 bases stayed unmatched. The DNA of the CDR3 is TGTGCCAGCAGGTTACAGGGGACCACCTACGAGCAGTACTTC. It is translated as CASRLQGTTYEQYF.

This clone was found a few times. J is TRBJ1-1 and V is TRBV9, with TRBD1 identical over 7 bases. This CDR3 has 13 amino acids. V trimming: 2 bases; J trimming: 6 bases; junction bases outside the gene matches: 4. Germline-derived CDR1 and CDR2 are SGDLS and YYNGEE. The CDR3 is CASSVKGTAEAFF. DNA for the CDR3: TGTGCCAGCAGCGTTAAGGGGACAGCTGAAGCTTTCTTT. Using reference TRBV9 and TRBJ1-1 for the parts outside the CDR3, the full variable domain is DSGVTQTPKHLITATGQRVTLRCSPRSGDLSVYWYQQSLDQGLQFLIQYYNGEERAKGNILERFSAQQFPDLHSELNLSSLELGDSALYFCASSVKGTAEAFFGQGTRLTVV.

The chain is built from TRBV7-6 and TRBJ1-1; D is undetermined. CDR1 is SGHVS and CDR2 is FNYEAQ in the germline V gene. The CDR3 sequence is 13 residues long. With 7 bases removed from V and 2 bases from J, the gap between germline ends came to 11 bases. CDR3: CASTLRTNTEAFF. CDR3 coding DNA: TGTGCCAGCACCCTCCGGACTAACACTGAAGCTTTCTTT.

The chain uses TRBV19 and TRBJ2-5; 8 bases match TRBD2. The length of the CDR3 is 14 residues. Germline CDR1 and CDR2: LNHDA and SQIVND (reference sequence). V dropped 3 bases and J dropped 4; count of bases not matched to a gene: 4. The CDR3 bases are TGTGCCAGTAGTATGATAGCGGGGTTAGAGACCCAGTACTTC. Amino acid sequence: CASSMIAGLETQYF.

The rearrangement links TRBV5-4 to TRBJ1-1, with 8 bases fitting TRBD1. This CDR3 has 14 residues. With 5 bases clipped from V and 2 bases from J, the junction kept 5 bases outside the gene matches. Germline V gene sequence: CDR1 SGHNT, CDR2 YYREEE (reference sequence). The CDR3 nucleotides read TGTGCCAGCAGACCCGACAGGGGAAACACTGAAGCTTTCTTT. Translated: CASRPDRGNTEAFF.

The chain combines TRBV6-5 with TRBJ1-1; D might be TRBD1 (6 bases). Germline CDR1 MNHEY, CDR2 SVGAGI. CDR3 size: 13 residues. Trimming took 7 bases from V and 5 from J, leaving 14 bases between them. The CDR3 sequence: CASMLGASTEAFF. The CDR3, as DNA: TGTGCCAGCATGTTGGGGGCCAGTACTGAAGCTTTCTTT.

This clone was recorded a few times. The chain joins TRBV9 to TRBJ1-6; D not certain. V was trimmed by 0 bases and J by 0 bases, leaving 4 bases between them. CDR1 SGDLS and CDR2 YYNGEE come from the germline V gene. This CDR3 is 15 amino acids long. The CDR3 loop reads CASSVASSYNSPLHF. The CDR3 nucleotides are TGTGCCAGCAGCGTAGCGAGCTCCTATAATTCACCCCTCCACTTT.

J is TRBJ1-2 and V is TRBV6-1; maybe TRBD1 (5 bases). Germline V CDR1 and CDR2: MNHNS, SASEGT. This CDR3 spans 16 amino acids. The germline V and J ends were trimmed by 2 bases and 4 bases, with 17 bases remaining between them. The CDR3 reads CASSESQGTASYGYTF. The CDR3 DNA reads TGTGCCAGCAGTGAAAGTCAGGGCACAGCCTCCTATGGCTACACCTTC.

The V gene is TRBV6-4, the J gene TRBJ2-3; 7 nucleotides agree with TRBD2. V shed 2 bases and J 1 base; nucleotides not matched to a gene: 3. Germline values: CDR1 MRHNA, CDR2 SNTAGT. The CDR3 runs to 15 residues. CDR3 sequence (DNA): TGTGCCAGCAGTGACGTTGCGGGGGGCACAGATACGCAGTATTTT. Translated, it gives CASSDVAGGTDTQYF.

This clone was found many times. This CDR3 reads CASSRDRGNQPQHF. The DNA for the CDR3 is TGTGCCAGCAGCCGGGACAGGGGCAATCAGCCCCAGCATTTT. This sequence joins TRBV5-4 and TRBJ1-5, with TRBD1 matching over 9 bases. This CDR3 is built from 14 residues. Germline loops: CDR1 SGHNT, CDR2 YYREEE (reference sequence). V was pared by 4 bases and J by 2 bases, with 1 base of the junction left unmatched.

The chain combines TRBV9 with TRBJ1-2; weak D call: TRBD1 (6 bases). Trimming took off 0 bases at V and 3 bases at J, with 12 bases between the two ends. Germline-derived CDR1 and CDR2 are SGDLS and YYNGEE. This CDR3 is built from 15 residues. CDR3 region: CASSVEGYRDYGYTF. For the CDR3, the DNA is TGTGCCAGCAGCGTAGAGGGGTACAGGGACTATGGCTACACCTTC.

This chain joins TRBV7-9 and TRBJ2-1; TRBD2 matches 9 bases. The germline V gene encodes CDR1 SEHNR and CDR2 FQNEAQ (reference sequence). The CDR3 has 16 residues. With 6 bases clipped from V and 8 bases from J, the junction kept 14 bases outside the gene matches. In DNA form, the CDR3 reads TGTGCCAGCAGTACCGGGACTAGCACGTTGAGGGATGAGCAGTTCTTC. Translated: CASSTGTSTLRDEQFF. The whole variable domain, remainder taken from reference TRBV7-9 and TRBJ2-1, is DTGVSQNPRHKITKRGQNVTFRCDPISEHNRLYWYRQTLGQGPEFLTYFQNEAQLEKSRLLSDRFSAERPKGSFSTLEIQRTEQGDSAMYLCASSTGTSTLRDEQFFGPGTRLTVL.

This chain joins TRBV6-6 and TRBJ2-7, with TRBD2 matching 9 bases. V gave up 3 bases and J gave up 5 bases; unmatched junction bases: 5. Germline V gene lookup returns CDR1 MNHNY and CDR2 SVGAGI (reference sequence). CDR3 size: 14 residues. The CDR3 here is CASSYSGGFDEQYF. CDR3 nucleotides: TGTGCCAGCAGTTATAGCGGGGGCTTCGACGAGCAGTACTTC.

The chain carries TRBV15 and TRBJ1-5, with a possible D match to TRBD1 (6 bases). Trimming removed 5 bases from V and 0 bases from J, with 17 bases in between. Germline loops: CDR1 LNHNV, CDR2 YYDKDF (reference sequence). The CDR3 covers 17 residues. DNA of the CDR3: TGTGCCACCAGCGGCAGGGAAGGGGGTTATAGCAATCAGCCCCAGCATTTT. The encoded protein is CATSGREGGYSNQPQHF.

V and J are TRBV9 and TRBJ2-1; 9 nucleotides line up with TRBD2. Germline CDR1 reads SGDLS; CDR2 reads YYNGEE. V was clipped by 4 bases and J by 0 bases; unmatched bases: 2. The CDR3 loop spans 15 amino acids. DNA of the CDR3: TGTGCCAGCAGCAGTAGCGGGAGCTCCTACAATGAGCAGTTCTTC. It yields the protein CASSSSGSSYNEQFF.

This chain uses TRBV27 with TRBJ2-7; possibly TRBD1 for D (6 bases). V was clipped by 2 bases and J by 2 bases, with 10 bases between them. Germline assignment: CDR1 MNHEY and CDR2 SMNVEV (reference sequence). CDR3 length: 14 amino acids. This CDR3 reads CASSLGTQTYEQYF. CDR3 nucleotides: TGTGCCAGCAGTTTAGGGACACAAACCTACGAGCAGTACTTC.

V and J are TRBV30 and TRBJ1-1, with 7 bases aligning to TRBD1. The trim removed 1 base at V and 7 bases at J, leaving 6 bases unmatched. This CDR3 has 13 amino acids. Germline V gene lookup returns CDR1 GTSNPN and CDR2 SVGIG (reference sequence). DNA for the CDR3: TGTGCCTGGAGTGGCCCCTGGACAGGTGAAGCTTTCTTT. Translation gives CAWSGPWTGEAFF.

CDR3 nucleotide sequence: TGTGCCAGCCACAACCCTTTGTACCAAGAGACCCAGTACTTC. This sequence encodes CASHNPLYQETQYF. V usage is TRBV11-1 and J usage is TRBJ2-5; no clear D. CDR3 length: 14 residues. The V end lost 8 bases, the J end lost 0 bases, and 13 bases lay between the germline ends. The germline CDR1 and CDR2 sequences are SGHAT and FQDESV (reference sequence).

The V and J genes are TRBV6-4 and TRBJ2-1; 9 nucleotides line up with TRBD2. Germline values: CDR1 MRHNA, CDR2 SNTAGT. The CDR3 length is 15 residues. Trimming at V came to 3 bases and at J to 8 bases, leaving 8 bases not matched to a gene. The CDR3 loop is CASSEGGGAADEQFF. DNA for the CDR3: TGTGCCAGCAGTGAGGGCGGGGGGGCCGCCGATGAGCAGTTCTTC.

The chain uses TRBV15 and TRBJ1-5; D remains unclear. This CDR3 region has 14 residues. The V end was cut by 1 base, the J end by 0 bases, with 4 bases between. Germline loops: CDR1 LNHNV, CDR2 YYDKDF (reference sequence). In nucleotides, the CDR3 is TGTGCCACCAGCAGAGTCGGTAGCAATCAGCCCCAGCATTTT. Translation: CATSRVGSNQPQHF.

The count of this clone is one. The chain uses TRBV7-9 and TRBJ2-1, with 10 bases fitting TRBD2. The CDR3 loop spans 17 amino acids. The germline V gene has CDR1 SEHNR and CDR2 FQNEAQ (reference sequence). Losses at the gene ends were 5 bases for V and 9 bases for J; bases not matched to a gene: 16. The CDR3 DNA reads as TGTGCCAGCAGCAACCCGAGGACTAGCGGCGCCGCGGCTGAGCAGTTCTTC. Translation: CASSNPRTSGAAAEQFF.

The chain is built from TRBV6-5 and TRBJ2-3; no clear D. The V end was cut by 0 bases, the J end by 3 bases, with 7 bases between. From germline, CDR1 is MNHEY and CDR2 SVGAGI. The CDR3 is made up of 14 amino acids. The CDR3 DNA is TGTGCCAGCAGTTACTCCCCCCAAACAGATACGCAGTATTTT. Residues: CASSYSPQTDTQYF.

This chain links TRBV7-6 with TRBJ2-7; 11 bases match TRBD1. V lost 5 bases to trimming and J lost 6 bases; unmatched junction nucleotides: 9. CDR1 is SGHVS and CDR2 is FNYEAQ in the germline V gene. The CDR3 length is 15 residues. The CDR3 DNA is TGTGCCAGCAGCCCTGGACAGGGGGCCCTCTCCGAGCAGTACTTC. Translated, it gives CASSPGQGALSEQYF. The whole variable domain, filled in from reference TRBV7-6 and TRBJ2-7, reads GAGVSQSPRYKVTKRGQDVALRCDPISGHVSLYWYRQALGQGPEFLTYFNYEAQQDKSGLPNDRFSAERPEGSISTLTIQRTEQRDSAMYRCASSPGQGALSEQYFGPGTRLTVT.

This clone was detected a few times. This sequence joins TRBV6-1 and TRBJ2-1, with 10 bases matching TRBD2. This CDR3 is built from 15 residues. V dropped 1 base and J dropped 9; count of bases not matched to a gene: 6. CDR1 and CDR2 (germline): MNHNS, SASEGT. Here the CDR3 DNA reads TGTGCCAGCAGTGAAGAAGCTAGCGGGGGAACTGAGCAGTTCTTC. It codes for CASSEEASGGTEQFF.

This chain links TRBV11-2 with TRBJ1-1, with D hard to call. The length of the CDR3 is 12 residues. Trimming left V 1 base short and J 7 bases short, with 7 bases between. Germline V gives CDR1 SGHAT, CDR2 FQNNGV. The CDR3 DNA is TGTGCCAGCAGCTTAGGACGGGTTGAAGCTTTCTTT. Its translation: CASSLGRVEAFF.

The rearrangement joins TRBV14 to TRBJ2-6; a weak D match, TRBD2 (6 bases). The CDR3 contains 16 residues. Between the trimmed V and J ends, which lost 7 bases and 0 bases, there was a span of 13 bases. Per germline, CDR1 SGHDN and CDR2 FVKESK. The chain's CDR3 is CASMPGLLSGANVLTF. The DNA for the CDR3 is TGTGCCAGCATGCCGGGACTCCTCTCTGGGGCCAACGTCCTGACTTTC.